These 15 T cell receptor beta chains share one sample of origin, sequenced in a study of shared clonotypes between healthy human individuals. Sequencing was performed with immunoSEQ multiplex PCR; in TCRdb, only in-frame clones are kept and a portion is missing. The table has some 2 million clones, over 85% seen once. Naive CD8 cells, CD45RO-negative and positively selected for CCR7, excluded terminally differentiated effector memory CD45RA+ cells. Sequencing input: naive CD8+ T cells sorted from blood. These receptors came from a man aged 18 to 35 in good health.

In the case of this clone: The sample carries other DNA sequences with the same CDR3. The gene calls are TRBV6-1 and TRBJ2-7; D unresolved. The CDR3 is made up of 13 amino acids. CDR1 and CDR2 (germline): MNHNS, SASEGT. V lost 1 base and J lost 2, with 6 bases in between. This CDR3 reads CASSEGATYEQYF. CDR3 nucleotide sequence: TGTGCCAGCAGTGAAGGTGCCACCTACGAGCAGTACTTC.

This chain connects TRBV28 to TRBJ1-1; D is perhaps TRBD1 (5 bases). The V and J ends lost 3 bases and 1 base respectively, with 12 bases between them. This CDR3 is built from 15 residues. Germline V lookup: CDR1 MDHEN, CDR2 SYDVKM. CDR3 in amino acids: CASSLRGRENTEAFF. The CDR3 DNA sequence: TGTGCCAGCAGTTTGAGAGGCAGGGAGAACACTGAAGCTTTCTTT.

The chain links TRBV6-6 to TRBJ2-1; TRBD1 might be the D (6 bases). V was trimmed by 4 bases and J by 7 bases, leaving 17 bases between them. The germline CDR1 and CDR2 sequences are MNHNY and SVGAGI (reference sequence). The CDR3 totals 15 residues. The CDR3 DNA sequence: TGTGCCAGCAGTTCTTTCCCGGGGACACAAAATGAGCAGTTCTTC. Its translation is CASSSFPGTQNEQFF.

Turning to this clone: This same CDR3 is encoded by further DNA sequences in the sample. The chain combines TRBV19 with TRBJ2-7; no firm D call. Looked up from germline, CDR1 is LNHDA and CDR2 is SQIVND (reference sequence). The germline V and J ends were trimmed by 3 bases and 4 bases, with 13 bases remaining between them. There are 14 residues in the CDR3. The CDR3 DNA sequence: TGTGCCAGTAGTATCGGCGCCGGCGTGTACGAGCAGTACTTC. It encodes CASSIGAGVYEQYF.

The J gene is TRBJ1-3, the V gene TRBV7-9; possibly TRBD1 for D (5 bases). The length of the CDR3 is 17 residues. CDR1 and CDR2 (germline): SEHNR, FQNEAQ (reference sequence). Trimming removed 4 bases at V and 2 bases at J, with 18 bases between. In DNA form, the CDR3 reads TGTGCCAGCAGCTCCGCCGGCGGGGCAGAGACTGGAAACACCATATATTTT. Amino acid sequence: CASSSAGGAETGNTIYF. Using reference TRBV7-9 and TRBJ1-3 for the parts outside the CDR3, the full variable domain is DTGVSQNPRHKITKRGQNVTFRCDPISEHNRLYWYRQTLGQGPEFLTYFQNEAQLEKSRLLSDRFSAERPKGSFSTLEIQRTEQGDSAMYLCASSSAGGAETGNTIYFGEGSWLTVV.

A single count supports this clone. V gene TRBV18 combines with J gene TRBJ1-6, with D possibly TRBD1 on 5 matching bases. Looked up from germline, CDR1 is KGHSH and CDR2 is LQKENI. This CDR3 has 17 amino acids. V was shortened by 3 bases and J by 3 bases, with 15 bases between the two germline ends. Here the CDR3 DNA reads TGTGCCAGCTCACCCACCAAAGGGGAAGGCTATAATTCACCCCTCCACTTT. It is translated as CASSPTKGEGYNSPLHF.

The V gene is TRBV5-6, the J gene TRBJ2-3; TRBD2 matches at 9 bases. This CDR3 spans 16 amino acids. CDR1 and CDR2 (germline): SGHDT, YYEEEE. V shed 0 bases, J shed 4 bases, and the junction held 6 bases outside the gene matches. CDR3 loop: CASSLEGLAWADTQYF. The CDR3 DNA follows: TGTGCCAGCAGCTTGGAGGGACTAGCATGGGCAGATACGCAGTATTTT.

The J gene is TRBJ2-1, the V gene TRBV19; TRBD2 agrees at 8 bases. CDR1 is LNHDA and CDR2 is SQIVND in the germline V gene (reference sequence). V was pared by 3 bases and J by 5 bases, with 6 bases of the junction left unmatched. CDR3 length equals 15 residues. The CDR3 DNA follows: TGTGCCAGTAGTATGTCGGGACTAGGTAACAATGAGCAGTTCTTC. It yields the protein CASSMSGLGNNEQFF.

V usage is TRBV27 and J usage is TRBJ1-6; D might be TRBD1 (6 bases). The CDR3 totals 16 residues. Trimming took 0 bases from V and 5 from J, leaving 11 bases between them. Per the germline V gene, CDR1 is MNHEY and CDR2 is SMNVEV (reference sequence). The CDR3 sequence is CASSLSAGADNSPLHF. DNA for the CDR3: TGTGCCAGCAGTTTATCAGCAGGGGCGGATAATTCACCCCTCCACTTT.

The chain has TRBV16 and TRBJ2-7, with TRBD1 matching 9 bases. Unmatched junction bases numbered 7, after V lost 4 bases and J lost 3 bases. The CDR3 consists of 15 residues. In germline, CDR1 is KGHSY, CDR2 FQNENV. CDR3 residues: CASSPIQGAVYEQYF. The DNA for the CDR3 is TGTGCCAGCAGCCCGATACAGGGGGCTGTCTACGAGCAGTACTTC.

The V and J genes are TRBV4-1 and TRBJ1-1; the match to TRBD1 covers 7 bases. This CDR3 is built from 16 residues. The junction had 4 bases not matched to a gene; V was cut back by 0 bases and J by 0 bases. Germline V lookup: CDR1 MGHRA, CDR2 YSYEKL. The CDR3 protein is CASSQDGTAMNTEAFF. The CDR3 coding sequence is TGCGCCAGCAGCCAAGATGGGACAGCAATGAACACTGAAGCTTTCTTT.

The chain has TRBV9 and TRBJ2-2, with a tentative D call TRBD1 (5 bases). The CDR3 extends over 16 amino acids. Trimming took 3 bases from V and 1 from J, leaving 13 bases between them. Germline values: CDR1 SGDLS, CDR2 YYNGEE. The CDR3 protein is CASSEGSTGNTGELFF. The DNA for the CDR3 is TGTGCCAGCAGCGAAGGATCTACAGGGAACACCGGGGAGCTGTTTTTT.

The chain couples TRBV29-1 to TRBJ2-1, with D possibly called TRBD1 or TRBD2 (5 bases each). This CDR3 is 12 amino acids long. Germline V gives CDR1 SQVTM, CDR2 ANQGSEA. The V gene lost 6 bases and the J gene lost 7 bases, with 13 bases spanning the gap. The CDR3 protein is CSVGVGGNEQFF. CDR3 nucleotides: TGCAGCGTGGGGGTTGGGGGTAATGAGCAGTTCTTC.

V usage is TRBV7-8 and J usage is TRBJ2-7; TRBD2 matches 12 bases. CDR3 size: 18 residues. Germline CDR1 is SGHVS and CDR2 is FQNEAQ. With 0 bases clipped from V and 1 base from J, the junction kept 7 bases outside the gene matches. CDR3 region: CASSLALAGGHESYEQYF. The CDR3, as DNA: TGTGCCAGCAGCTTAGCTCTAGCGGGGGGGCATGAGTCCTACGAGCAGTACTTC.

Here the CDR3 reads CASKQGATGGYTF. The CDR3 DNA reads as TGTGCCAGCAAGCAGGGGGCGACAGGCGGCTACACCTTC. V is TRBV25-1 and J is TRBJ1-2, with 8 positions matching TRBD1. V trimming: 7 bases; J trimming: 8 bases; junction bases outside the gene matches: 9. Germline CDR1 MGHDK, CDR2 SYGVNS. The CDR3 consists of 13 residues.